These 10 T cell receptor beta chains were sequenced from one sample in a study of T cell responses to AZD1222 COVID-19 vaccine. Here immunoSEQ multiplex PCR was the method, and the copy in TCRdb shows in-frame clones only, minus some. The top ten clones hold roughly 4.5% of a sample with more than 85,000 clones, about 81% of them seen once. This specimen consisted of peripheral blood, obtained on day 0 of AZD1222 vaccination. These receptors all stem from an adult in good health.

The chain carries TRBV4-3 and TRBJ2-7; TRBD1 or TRBD2 may be the D gene (9 bases each). V was pared by 5 bases and J by 5 bases, with 28 bases between. The CDR3 sequence is 18 residues long. Germline CDR1 and CDR2: LGHNA and YSLEER. The CDR3 nucleotides are TGCGCCAGCAGCGGACCGGGACAGGGCGAGCGGGAGGCCCACGAGCAGTACTTC. Translating gives CASSGPGQGEREAHEQYF.

This CDR3 is CASSQEGSSGATDTQYF. In nucleotides, the CDR3 is TGCGCCAGCAGCCAAGAGGGGTCTAGCGGGGCCACAGATACGCAGTATTTT. V and J are TRBV4-1 and TRBJ2-3; TRBD2 matches 9 bases. J lost 2 bases, V lost 0 bases, and 6 bases had no gene match. Germline values: CDR1 MGHRA, CDR2 YSYEKL. The CDR3 extends over 17 amino acids.

This clone occurred a few times. Other DNA sequences from this sample encode an identical CDR3 as well. The CDR3 DNA reads TGTGCCAGCAGCGTCAGGGGGCAACAGCCCCAGCATTTT. It translates to CASSVRGQQPQHF. The rearrangement uses TRBV7-2 and TRBJ1-5; 8 bases are a match to TRBD1. Per the germline V gene, CDR1 is SGHTA and CDR2 is FQGNSA. Trimming at V came to 5 bases and at J to 7 bases, leaving 4 bases not matched to a gene. The CDR3 extends over 13 amino acids.

The CDR3 DNA follows: TGTGCCAGCAGCCCCGCCCCCGGACATAGCACAGATACGCAGTATTTT. Protein sequence: CASSPAPGHSTDTQYF. This chain joins TRBV5-4 and TRBJ2-3; D perhaps matches TRBD1 (5 bases). The germline V gene has CDR1 SGHNT and CDR2 YYREEE (reference sequence). Trimming pared 4 bases from V and 0 bases from J, leaving 15 bases between. This CDR3 region has 16 residues.

This chain joins TRBV28 and TRBJ1-4, with 9 bases identical to TRBD1. In germline, CDR1 is MDHEN, CDR2 SYDVKM. The CDR3 length is 13 residues. V lost 4 bases to trimming and J lost 6 bases; unmatched junction nucleotides: 0. DNA of the CDR3: TGTGCCAGCAGTTGGGACAGGGATGAAAAACTGTTTTTT. It codes for CASSWDRDEKLFF.

This clone occurred once. This chain joins TRBV3-1 (or the pseudogene TRBV3-2) and TRBJ1-6; no clear D. The CDR3 extends over 13 amino acids. The ends were cut back, 2 bases at V and 3 bases at J, with 2 bases in the middle. CDR1 is LGHDT and CDR2 is YNNKEL in the germline V gene (reference sequence). The CDR3 DNA is TGTGCCAGCAGCCAACACTATAATTCACCCCTCCACTTT. Protein: CASSQHYNSPLHF.

The chain joins TRBV29-1 to TRBJ1-1, with no clear D. Trimming removed 1 base from V and 0 bases from J, with 12 bases in between. The CDR3 spans 15 residues. Germline V gene sequence: CDR1 SQVTM, CDR2 ANQGSEA. The CDR3 DNA reads TGCAGCGTTGAAGGTGTGGGAGGGTTGAACACTGAAGCTTTCTTT. Translated: CSVEGVGGLNTEAFF.

The chain has TRBV3-1 (or the pseudogene TRBV3-2) and TRBJ2-7, with TRBD2 matching over 7 bases. The germline V gene has CDR1 LGHDT and CDR2 YNNKEL (reference sequence). The ends lost 1 base at V and 2 bases at J; junction bases unmatched: 5. The CDR3 consists of 15 residues. In nucleotides, the CDR3 is TGTGCCAGCAGCCAAGGAGAGAGCGGGGCCTACGAGCAGTACTTC. It encodes CASSQGESGAYEQYF.

This clone was detected a few times. V gene TRBV28 combines with J gene TRBJ1-5, with 7 bases lining up with TRBD1. Germline CDR1 reads MDHEN; CDR2 reads SYDVKM. The junction had 17 bases not matched to a gene; V was cut back by 6 bases and J by 0 bases. The CDR3 runs to 19 residues. CDR3 DNA: TGTGCCAGCAGCACGGACAGGCTCCTGAACCTTTATAGCAATCAGCCCCAGCATTTT. Protein: CASSTDRLLNLYSNQPQHF.

The V and J genes are TRBV14 and TRBJ2-7; 7 bases map to TRBD1. The CDR3 spans 13 residues. Germline trimming cut 0 bases from V and 8 bases from J; bases unmatched to any gene: 4. CDR1 and CDR2 (germline): SGHDN, FVKESK. For the CDR3, the DNA is TGTGCCAGCAGCCAAGATCTGGGACAGAAGCAGTACTTC. Protein: CASSQDLGQKQYF.